The sequence of this TCR beta chain was determined in a study of cytomegalovirus exposure and HLA in healthy donors. The study, taken as a whole, reports: The study recorded some 160 TCR beta chains that were cytomegalovirus-associated. It has been reported that TCR beta sequences accurately predicted the HLA-A and HLA-B alleles of most subjects.

As concerns this clone: What it binds is unknown.

The PCR ran on 60 Vbeta and 13 Jbeta primers. Assay used: immunoSEQ multiplex PCR; TCRdb lists only in-frame clones, some missing. The table lists around 150,000 clones, roughly 80% of them singletons. Healthy individuals who donated bone marrow served as the donors. Sequencing was carried out using PBMCs. This receptor was taken from a woman aged 25 to 39 in good health and CMV-seronegative.

The CDR3 sequence: CASASLGKGHGNEKLFF. CDR3 coding DNA: TGTGCCAGCGCCTCCTTGGGCAAGGGACACGGTAATGAAAAACTGTTTTTT. This rearrangement joins TRBV28 to TRBJ1-4; possibly TRBD1 for D (6 bases). The CDR3 spans 17 residues. Trimming took off 8 bases at V and 4 bases at J, with 23 bases between the two ends. Germline loops: CDR1 MDHEN, CDR2 SYDVKM.